Listed here are 2 T cell receptor beta chains from one sample, sequenced in a study of blood T cell repertoires in COVID-19. TCRdb's table, derived via immunoSEQ multiplex PCR, lists solely in-frame clones and lacks some. The sample has more than 110,000 clones, 70% to 80% seen once. The specimen was peripheral blood. Receptors originate from a man aged 55 to 70 with acute or convalescent COVID-19.

Turning to this clone: Sequence at one end of the junction differs from germline and may be a read error. The V gene is TRBV9, the J gene TRBJ1-1, with D tentatively TRBD1 (5 bases). The CDR3 sequence is 12 residues long. The germline CDR1 and CDR2 sequences are SGDLS and YYNGEE. This CDR3 is CASSPRGGAPEF. In nucleotides, the CDR3 is TGTGCCAGCAGCCCTCGTGGCGGGGCTCCGGAATTT.

The gene calls are TRBV3-1 (or the pseudogene TRBV3-2) and TRBJ1-2, with 12 bases aligning to TRBD1. J was trimmed by 4 bases and V by 1 base; bases with no gene match: 4. The CDR3 consists of 16 residues. The germline V gene has CDR1 LGHDT and CDR2 YNNKEL (reference sequence). This CDR3 is CASSQGPGQGAYGYTF. CDR3 DNA: TGTGCCAGCAGCCAAGGGCCGGGACAGGGGGCCTATGGCTACACCTTC.